This T cell receptor (beta chain) was retrieved from a study of blood T cell repertoires in COVID-19. In this sample, this clone turned up a few times. The germline V gene has CDR1 SEHNR and CDR2 FQNEAQ (reference sequence). This CDR3 is 15 amino acids long. The V end lost 5 bases, the J end lost 7 bases, and 15 bases lay between the germline ends. Repertoires were generated with immunoSEQ multiplex PCR, while TCRdb's copy carries only in-frame clones and drops some. The data hold about 160,000 clones, with 80% to 90% observed a single time. This sequence was found in a woman aged 65 to 85 with COVID-19, enrolled during active disease. The chain recombines TRBV7-9 with TRBJ1-6, with a tentative D call TRBD1 (6 bases). Specimen: peripheral blood. The CDR3 coding sequence is TGTGCCAGCAGCCCCGGGGGGGGGCGAAATTCACCCCTCCACTTT. The encoded protein is CASSPGGGRNSPLHF.